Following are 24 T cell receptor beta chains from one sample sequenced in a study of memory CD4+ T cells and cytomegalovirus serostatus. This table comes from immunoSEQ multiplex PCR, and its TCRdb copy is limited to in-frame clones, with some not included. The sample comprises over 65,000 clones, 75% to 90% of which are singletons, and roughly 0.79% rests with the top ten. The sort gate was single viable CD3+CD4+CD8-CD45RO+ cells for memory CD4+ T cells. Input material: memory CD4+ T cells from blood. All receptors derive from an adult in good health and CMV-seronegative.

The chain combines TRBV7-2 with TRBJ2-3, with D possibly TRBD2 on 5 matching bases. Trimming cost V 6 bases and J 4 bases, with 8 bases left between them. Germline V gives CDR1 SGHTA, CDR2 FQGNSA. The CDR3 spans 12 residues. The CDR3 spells CASRGDPDTQYF. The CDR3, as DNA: TGTGCCAGCAGGGGAGACCCAGATACGCAGTATTTT.

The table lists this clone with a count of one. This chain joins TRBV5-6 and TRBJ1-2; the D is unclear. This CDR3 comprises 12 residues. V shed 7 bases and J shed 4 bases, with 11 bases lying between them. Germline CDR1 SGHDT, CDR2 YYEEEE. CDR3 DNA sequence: TGTGCCAGCTCCGGACCTCTCTATGGCTACACCTTC. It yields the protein CASSGPLYGYTF.

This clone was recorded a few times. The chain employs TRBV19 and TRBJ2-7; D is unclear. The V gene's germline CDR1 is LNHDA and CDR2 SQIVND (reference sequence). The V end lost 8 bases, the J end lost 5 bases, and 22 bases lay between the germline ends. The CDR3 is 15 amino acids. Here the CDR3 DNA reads TGTGCCAGTGGGAAAGGACCAAAAGGACGGGACGAGCAGTACTTC. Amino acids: CASGKGPKGRDEQYF.

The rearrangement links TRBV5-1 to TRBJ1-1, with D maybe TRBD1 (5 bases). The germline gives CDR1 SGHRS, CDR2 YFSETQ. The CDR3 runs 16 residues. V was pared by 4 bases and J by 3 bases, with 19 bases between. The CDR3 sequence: CASSMTLGREDTEAFF. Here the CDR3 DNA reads TGCGCCAGCAGCATGACTCTAGGCAGGGAGGACACTGAAGCTTTCTTT.

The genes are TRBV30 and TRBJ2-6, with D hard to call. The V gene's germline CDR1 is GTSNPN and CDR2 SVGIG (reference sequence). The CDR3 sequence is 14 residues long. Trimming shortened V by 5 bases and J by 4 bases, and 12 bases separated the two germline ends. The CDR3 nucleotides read TGTGCCTGGCCCTACAGAGCCGGGGCCAACGTCCTGACTTTC. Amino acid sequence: CAWPYRAGANVLTF. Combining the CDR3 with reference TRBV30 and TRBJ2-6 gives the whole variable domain SQTIHQWPATLVQPVGSPLSLECTVEGTSNPNLYWYRQAAGRGLQLLFYSVGIGQISSEVPQNLSASRPQDRQFILSSKKLLLSDSGFYLCAWPYRAGANVLTFGAGSRLTVL.

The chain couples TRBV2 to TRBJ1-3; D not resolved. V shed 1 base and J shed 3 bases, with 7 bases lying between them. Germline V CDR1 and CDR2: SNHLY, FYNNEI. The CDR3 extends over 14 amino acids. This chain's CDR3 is CASSEDSVGNTIYF. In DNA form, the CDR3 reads TGTGCCAGCAGTGAAGACAGCGTTGGAAACACCATATATTTT.

The CDR3 DNA sequence: TGTGCCATCAGTGAGGGGGGAGATACGCAGTATTTT. Translation gives CAISEGGDTQYF. The rearrangement uses TRBV10-3 and TRBJ2-3; D could derive from TRBD1 or TRBD2 (5 bases each). The CDR3 extends over 12 amino acids. Germline loops: CDR1 ENHRY, CDR2 SYGVKD. V was shortened by 2 bases and J by 5 bases, with 5 bases between the two germline ends.

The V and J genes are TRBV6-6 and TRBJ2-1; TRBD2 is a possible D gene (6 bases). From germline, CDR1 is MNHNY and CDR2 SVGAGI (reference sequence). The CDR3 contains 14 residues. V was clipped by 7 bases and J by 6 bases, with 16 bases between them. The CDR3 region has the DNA TGTGCCAGCATCATAGCCGGGGGTTTCAATGAGCAGTTCTTC. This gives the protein CASIIAGGFNEQFF.

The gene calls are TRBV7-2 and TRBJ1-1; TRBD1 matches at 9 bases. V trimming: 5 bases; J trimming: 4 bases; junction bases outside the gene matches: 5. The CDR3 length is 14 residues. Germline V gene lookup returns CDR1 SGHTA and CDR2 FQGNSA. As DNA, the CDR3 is TGTGCCAGCAGCCGGGGACAGGGAAGCACTGAAGCTTTCTTT. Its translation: CASSRGQGSTEAFF.

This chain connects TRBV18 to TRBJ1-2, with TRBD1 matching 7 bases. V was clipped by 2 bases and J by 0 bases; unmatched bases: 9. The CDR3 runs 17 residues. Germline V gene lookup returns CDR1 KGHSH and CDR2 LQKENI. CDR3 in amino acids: CASSPNSRGGPNYGYTF. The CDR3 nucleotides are TGTGCCAGCTCACCAAACTCCAGGGGGGGTCCTAACTATGGCTACACCTTC.

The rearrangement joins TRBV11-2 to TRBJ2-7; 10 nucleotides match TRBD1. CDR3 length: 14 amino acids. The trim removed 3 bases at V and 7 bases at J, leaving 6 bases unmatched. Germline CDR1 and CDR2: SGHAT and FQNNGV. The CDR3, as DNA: TGTGCCAGCAGCTTGGATAGGACAGGGGGGGAGCAGTACTTC. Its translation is CASSLDRTGGEQYF. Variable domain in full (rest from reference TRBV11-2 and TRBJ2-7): EAGVAQSPRYKIIEKRQSVAFWCNPISGHATLYWYQQILGQGPKLLIQFQNNGVVDDSQLPKDRFSAERLKGVDSTLKIQPAKLEDSAVYLCASSLDRTGGEQYFGPGTRLTVT.

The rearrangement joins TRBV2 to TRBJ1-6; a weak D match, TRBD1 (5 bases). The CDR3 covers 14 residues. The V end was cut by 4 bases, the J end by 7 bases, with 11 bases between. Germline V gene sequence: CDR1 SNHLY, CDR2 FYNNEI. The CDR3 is CASSARTNNSPLHF. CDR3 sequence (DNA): TGTGCCAGCAGTGCGAGGACAAACAATTCACCCCTCCACTTT.

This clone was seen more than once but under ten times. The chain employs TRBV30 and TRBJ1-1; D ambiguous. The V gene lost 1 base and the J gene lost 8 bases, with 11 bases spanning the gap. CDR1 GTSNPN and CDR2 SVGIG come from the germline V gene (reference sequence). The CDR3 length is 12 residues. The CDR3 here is CAWSAPGLEAFF. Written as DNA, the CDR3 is TGTGCCTGGAGTGCCCCCGGGCTGGAAGCTTTCTTT.

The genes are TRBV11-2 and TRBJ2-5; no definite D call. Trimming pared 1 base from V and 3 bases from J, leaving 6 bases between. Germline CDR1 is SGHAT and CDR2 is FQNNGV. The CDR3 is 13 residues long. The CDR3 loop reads CASSLVLKETQYF. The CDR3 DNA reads TGTGCCAGCAGCTTAGTACTAAAAGAGACCCAGTACTTC.

The CDR3 DNA reads as TGTGCCAGCAGCCATTACAGGGACACTGAAGCTTTCTTT. Translating gives CASSHYRDTEAFF. This chain links TRBV7-9 with TRBJ1-1; a weak D match, TRBD1 (6 bases). Germline-derived CDR1 and CDR2 are SEHNR and FQNEAQ (reference sequence). V lost 5 bases and J lost 3, with 10 bases in between. The CDR3 is 13 amino acids.

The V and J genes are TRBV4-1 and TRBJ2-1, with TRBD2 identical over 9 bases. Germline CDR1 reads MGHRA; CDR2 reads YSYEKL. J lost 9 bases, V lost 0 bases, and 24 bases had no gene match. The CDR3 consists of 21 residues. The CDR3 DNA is TGCGCCAGCAGCCAAGATGAGACCCAACCCAAACTTGGACTAGCGTATACTGAGCAGTTCTTC. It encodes CASSQDETQPKLGLAYTEQFF.

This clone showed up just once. Here the CDR3 DNA reads TGTGCCAGCAGCCCGATGGGACAGGGAGAGACCCAGTACTTC. This sequence encodes CASSPMGQGETQYF. V usage is TRBV7-2 and J usage is TRBJ2-5, with TRBD1 identical over 9 bases. Germline trimming cut 5 bases from V and 4 bases from J; bases unmatched to any gene: 5. From germline, CDR1 is SGHTA and CDR2 FQGNSA. The CDR3 has 14 amino acids.

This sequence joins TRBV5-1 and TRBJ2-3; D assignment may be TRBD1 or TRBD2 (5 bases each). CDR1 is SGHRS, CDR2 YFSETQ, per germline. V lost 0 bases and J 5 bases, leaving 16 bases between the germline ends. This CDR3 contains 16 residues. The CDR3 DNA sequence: TGCGCCAGCAGCTTGGAGGGGCGGGTTGATATAGATACGCAGTATTTT. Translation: CASSLEGRVDIDTQYF.

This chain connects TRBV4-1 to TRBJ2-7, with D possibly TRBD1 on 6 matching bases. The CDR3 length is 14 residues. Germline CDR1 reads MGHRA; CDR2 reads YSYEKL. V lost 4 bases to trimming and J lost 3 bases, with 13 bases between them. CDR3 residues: CASSLQGSYYEQYF. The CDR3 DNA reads TGCGCCAGCAGCCTGCAGGGGTCTTACTACGAGCAGTACTTC.

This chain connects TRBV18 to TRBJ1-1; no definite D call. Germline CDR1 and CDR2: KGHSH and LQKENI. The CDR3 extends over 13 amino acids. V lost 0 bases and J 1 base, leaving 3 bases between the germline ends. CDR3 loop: CASSPPANTEAFF. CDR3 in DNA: TGTGCCAGCTCACCACCGGCGAACACTGAAGCTTTCTTT.

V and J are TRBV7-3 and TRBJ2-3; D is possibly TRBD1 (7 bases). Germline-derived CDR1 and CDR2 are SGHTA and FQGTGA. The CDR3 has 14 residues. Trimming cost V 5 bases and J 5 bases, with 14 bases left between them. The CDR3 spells CASSEQGGGDTQYF. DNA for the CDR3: TGTGCCAGCAGCGAGCAGGGGGGCGGAGATACGCAGTATTTT.

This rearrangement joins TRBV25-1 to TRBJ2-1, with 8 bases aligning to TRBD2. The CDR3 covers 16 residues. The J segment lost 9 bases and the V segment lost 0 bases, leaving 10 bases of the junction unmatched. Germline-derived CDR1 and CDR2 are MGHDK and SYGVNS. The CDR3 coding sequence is TGTGCCAGCAGTGAATATGGAGCGGGGGTCAAGGTTGAGCAGTTCTTC. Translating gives CASSEYGAGVKVEQFF.

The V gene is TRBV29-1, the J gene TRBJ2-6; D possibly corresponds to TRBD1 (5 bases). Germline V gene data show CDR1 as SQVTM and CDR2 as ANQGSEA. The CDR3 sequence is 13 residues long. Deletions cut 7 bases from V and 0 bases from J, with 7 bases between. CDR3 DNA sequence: TGCAGCGCCAGGGACTCTGGGGCCAACGTCCTGACTTTC. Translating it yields CSARDSGANVLTF.

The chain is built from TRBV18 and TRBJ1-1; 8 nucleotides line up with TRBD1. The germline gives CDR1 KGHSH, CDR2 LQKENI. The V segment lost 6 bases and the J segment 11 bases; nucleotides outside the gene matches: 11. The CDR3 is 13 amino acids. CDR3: CASSPEAQGAAFF. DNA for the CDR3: TGTGCCAGCTCTCCCGAGGCGCAGGGGGCGGCTTTCTTT.